Listed below are T cell receptor beta chains from one sample, sequenced in a study of T cell responses to AZD1222 COVID-19 vaccine. The method was immunoSEQ multiplex PCR; TCRdb's version includes in-frame clones alone and lacks a portion of them. The repertoire has 100,000 to 150,000 clones, 85% to 90% of them found once; the top ten carry around a quarter. The material was peripheral blood, obtained on day 0 of AZD1222 vaccination. The receptors were sampled from an adult in good health. Both conserved end residues are part of each CDR3. D genes are given only for firm matches. Size values are once, few and many counts, or a class for expanded clones, and some rows have none.

j_call | clone_size | d_call | v_call | cdr3_nt | cdr3_aa
TRBJ2-3 | - | - | TRBV9 | TGTGCCAGCAGCGTACGGGGGACAGATACGCAGTATTTT | CASSVRGTDTQYF
TRBJ2-7 | - | - | TRBV6-5 | TGTGCCAGCAGTTACTCCCGCCAGAGTAACTACGAGCAGTACTTC | CASSYSRQSNYEQYF
TRBJ2-5 | once | TRBD1 | TRBV7-9 | TGTGCCAGCAGCGAAGAACCGGGACAGGGGATGTGGTGGGAGACCCAGTACTTC | CASSEEPGQGMWWETQYF
TRBJ2-7 | - | TRBD1 | TRBV6-2/TRBV6-3 | TGTGCCAGCAGTAATCCGGGACAGATCTACGAGCAGTACTTC | CASSNPGQIYEQYF
TRBJ2-7 | - | - | TRBV9 | TGTGCCAGCAGCGTGGGGGCAGGGGAGCTCTACGAGCAGTACTTC | CASSVGAGELYEQYF
TRBJ2-1 | - | - | TRBV30 | TGTGCCTGGAGGACAGACAGAGTTGAGCAGTTCTTC | CAWRTDRVEQFF
TRBJ2-7 | few | - | TRBV24-1 | TGTGCCACCAGTGATGGATCGGGCCCAGGGAAGGGTCCCGAGCAGTACTTC | CATSDGSGPGKGPEQYF
TRBJ1-1 | few | - | TRBV19 | TGTGCCAGTAGTCCTATGGACAAGGGCCACACTGAAGCTTTCTTT | CASSPMDKGHTEAFF
TRBJ1-3 | - | - | TRBV12-3/TRBV12-4 | TGTGCCAGCAGTTTTGGAAACACCATATATTTT | CASSFGNTIYF
TRBJ2-7 | - | TRBD1 | TRBV6-4 | TGTGCCAGCAGTGCCCCCAGGGGGCCCAACGAGCAGTACTTC | CASSAPRGPNEQYF
TRBJ1-3 | - | - | TRBV4-3 | TGCGCCAGCAGCCAAGATTACAAGGGTTCTGGAAACACCATATATTTT | CASSQDYKGSGNTIYF
TRBJ2-3 | few | - | TRBV6-5 | TGTGCCAGCAGTTATTCGGGACTGAGCACAGATACGCAGTATTTT | CASSYSGLSTDTQYF
TRBJ2-7 | - | TRBD2 | TRBV10-3 | TGTGCCATCAGTGAGATTCGGGGGGGAAACTACGAGCAGTACTTC | CAISEIRGGNYEQYF
TRBJ1-1 | - | - | TRBV28 | TGTGCCAGCCCCCCTCGTGCAGGGCCGAACACTGAAGCTTTCTTT | CASPPRAGPNTEAFF
TRBJ2-5 | - | - | TRBV7-9 | TGTGCCAGCAGCTTTGGGGTCGACGGGCAGGAGACCCAGTACTTC | CASSFGVDGQETQYF
TRBJ1-5 | - | - | TRBV2 | TGTGCCAGCAAAGGAGGTGGGGGGAGCAATCAGCCCCAGCATTTT | CASKGGGGSNQPQHF
TRBJ2-3 | - | - | TRBV30 | TGTGCCTGGAGTAATATAGGGGAGGTGTCAGATACGCAGTATTTT | CAWSNIGEVSDTQYF
TRBJ2-1 | - | TRBD2 | TRBV5-6 | TGTGCCAGCAGCTTCCTGGCGGGAGGTATTAGTGAGCAGTTCTTC | CASSFLAGGISEQFF
TRBJ2-3 | - | - | TRBV4-2 | TGTGCCAGCAGCCCCGTTGGACGATTTATAGATACGCAGTATTTT | CASSPVGRFIDTQYF
TRBJ2-1 | - | - | TRBV29-1 | TGCAGCGTGCCAGGGAGCTCCTACAATGAGCAGTTCTTC | CSVPGSSYNEQFF
TRBJ1-2 | - | - | TRBV23-1 | TGCGCCAGCAGTCATGCATGGACCTATGGCTACACCTTC | CASSHAWTYGYTF
TRBJ2-6 | - | TRBD1 | TRBV5-8 | TGTGCCAGCAGCTGGACAGGGGACAGCTCTGGGGCCAACGTCCTGACTTTC | CASSWTGDSSGANVLTF
TRBJ1-6 | once | - | TRBV30 | TGTGCCTGGAGTGTACAGGGTAGTTCACCCCTCCACTTT | CAWSVQGSSPLHF
TRBJ2-5 | - | - | TRBV4-2 | TGTGCCAGCAGCCAAGCCCAATCCCGGATCCAAGAGACCCAGTACTTC | CASSQAQSRIQETQYF
TRBJ2-5 | - | - | TRBV11-2 | TGTGCCAGCAGCTATCTTGCACCGACCCAGTACTTC | CASSYLAPTQYF
TRBJ2-3 | - | TRBD2 | TRBV3-1/TRBV3-2 | TGTGCCAGCAGAGGGCTAGCGGGGACAGATACGCAGTATTTT | CASRGLAGTDTQYF
TRBJ1-2 | - | - | TRBV30 | TGTGCCTGGAGTGTAGCCCCCGGGGGGCCCTATGGCTACACCTTC | CAWSVAPGGPYGYTF
TRBJ1-4 | - | - | TRBV29-1 | TGCAGCGTTGAAGGTTCGGGGGCCGACGAAAAACTGTTTTTT | CSVEGSGADEKLFF
TRBJ1-1 | - | - | TRBV7-2 | TGTGCCAGCAGCTTAGTGAACACTGAAGCTTTCTTT | CASSLVNTEAFF
TRBJ1-6 | once | - | TRBV18 | TGTGCCAGCTCACCGGCGCGGAATTCACCCCTCCACTTT | CASSPARNSPLHF
TRBJ1-3 | once | - | TRBV28 | TGTGCCAGCACCCTAGGGTACGGAAACACCATATATTTT | CASTLGYGNTIYF